The 29 T cell receptor beta chains below all came from one sample that was sequenced in a study of cytomegalovirus exposure and HLA in healthy donors. 13 Jbeta primers and 60 Vbeta primers were used for the PCR. Measured with immunoSEQ multiplex PCR; TCRdb has only the in-frame clones, and not every one. The data show 140,000 to 150,000 clones, 70% to 85% seen once. The sample consisted of PBMCs. Receptor source: a woman aged 60-75 years in good health and CMV-seropositive.

This clone appeared a few times. The rearrangement uses TRBV5-1 and TRBJ2-1; TRBD2 might be the D (7 bases). The V and J ends lost 5 bases and 8 bases respectively, with 11 bases between them. Per the germline V gene, CDR1 is SGHRS and CDR2 is YFSETQ. The CDR3 totals 12 residues. The DNA for the CDR3 is TGCGCCAGCAGATGGGGGGGCGATGAGCAGTTCTTC. Its translation: CASRWGGDEQFF.

This clone has more than one count but fewer than ten. The rearrangement uses TRBV15 and TRBJ1-2; possible D gene TRBD1, 5 bases. In germline, CDR1 is LNHNV, CDR2 YYDKDF (reference sequence). Trimming removed 4 bases from V and 4 bases from J, with 10 bases in between. The CDR3 loop spans 13 amino acids. CDR3 nucleotide sequence: TGTGCCACCAGCACTCAGGGCACCTATGGCTACACCTTC. It translates to CATSTQGTYGYTF.

The chain recombines TRBV18 with TRBJ2-7, with 11 nucleotides matching TRBD2. The CDR3 totals 17 residues. The germline CDR1 and CDR2 sequences are KGHSH and LQKENI. The V and J ends lost 3 bases and 5 bases, in that order; junction bases with no gene match: 12. The CDR3 DNA sequence: TGTGCCAGCTCACCTTCTGCCATAGCGGGAGGGGAGGACGAGCAGTACTTC. It translates to CASSPSAIAGGEDEQYF.

The J gene is TRBJ1-1, the V gene TRBV7-9; D uncertain. Trimming cost V 8 bases and J 1 base, with 11 bases left between them. The V gene's germline CDR1 is SEHNR and CDR2 FQNEAQ (reference sequence). This CDR3 spans 13 amino acids. The CDR3 nucleotides read TGTGCCAGCGAGCGGGCCGGGAACACTGAAGCTTTCTTT. It yields the protein CASERAGNTEAFF.

V usage is TRBV2 and J usage is TRBJ2-7; D unclear. The V gene's germline CDR1 is SNHLY and CDR2 FYNNEI. This CDR3 contains 14 residues. The ends were cut back, 2 bases at V and 6 bases at J, with 14 bases in the middle. The CDR3 here is CASSETLLRFEQYF. The CDR3 DNA reads as TGTGCCAGCAGTGAAACGCTCCTCCGGTTCGAGCAGTACTTC.

The rearrangement joins TRBV7-6 to TRBJ1-5, with D uncertain. The CDR3 sequence is 13 residues long. With 5 bases removed from V and 0 bases from J, the gap between germline ends came to 5 bases. In germline, CDR1 is SGHVS, CDR2 FNYEAQ. Here the CDR3 reads CASSQYSNQPQHF. CDR3 coding DNA: TGTGCCAGCAGCCAGTATAGCAATCAGCCCCAGCATTTT.

The chain joins TRBV6-5 to TRBJ2-7; 10 bases fit TRBD2. Germline V gives CDR1 MNHEY, CDR2 SVGAGI. J was trimmed by 4 bases and V by 2 bases; bases with no gene match: 2. The CDR3 loop spans 14 amino acids. CDR3 sequence reads: CASSYGLAAYEQYF. For the CDR3, the DNA is TGTGCCAGCAGTTACGGACTAGCGGCTTACGAGCAGTACTTC.

The table lists this clone with a few counts. The rearrangement uses TRBV5-1 and TRBJ2-4; 11 nucleotides line up with TRBD2. This CDR3 has 14 residues. Germline CDR1 reads SGHRS; CDR2 reads YFSETQ. V gave up 4 bases and J gave up 7 bases; unmatched junction bases: 4. The CDR3 coding sequence is TGCGCCAGCAGCCTACTAGCGGGAGTCAACATTCAGTACTTC. Its protein product is CASSLLAGVNIQYF.

The V call is TRBV28, the J call TRBJ2-2, with 9 bases fitting TRBD2. Germline CDR1 MDHEN, CDR2 SYDVKM. V lost 8 bases, J lost 6 bases, and 22 bases stayed unmatched. The CDR3 extends over 19 amino acids. CDR3 loop: CASGRPFILAGDGAGELFF. The CDR3, as DNA: TGTGCCAGCGGCCGCCCGTTTATATTAGCGGGAGATGGCGCCGGGGAGCTGTTTTTT.

This chain joins TRBV27 and TRBJ2-7; D not resolved. Trimming stripped 6 bases from V and 9 bases from J, with 21 bases between. Germline loops: CDR1 MNHEY, CDR2 SMNVEV (reference sequence). The CDR3 extends over 14 amino acids. CDR3: CASRLEASQVAQYF. For the CDR3, the DNA is TGTGCCAGCAGGTTAGAGGCGAGTCAAGTAGCGCAGTACTTC.

A word on this clone: The junction shows a germline mismatch at one end, possibly a read error. The CDR3 bases are TGTGCCAGCAGCCAGTACAGGGATAGCGATCAGCCCCAGCATTTT. This sequence encodes CASSQYRDSDQPQHF. J is TRBJ1-5 and V is TRBV4-2; TRBD1 is a possible D gene (6 bases). The CDR3 sequence is 15 residues long. CDR1 and CDR2 (germline): LGHNA, YNFKEQ.

The chain combines TRBV28 with TRBJ1-2; tentative D call: TRBD1 (5 bases). This CDR3 is 13 amino acids long. From germline, CDR1 is MDHEN and CDR2 SYDVKM. Trimming removed 3 bases from V and 7 bases from J, with 12 bases in between. CDR3 amino acids: CASSLGGKGGYTF. The CDR3 DNA reads as TGTGCCAGCAGTTTGGGGGGGAAGGGTGGCTACACCTTC.

The gene calls are TRBV5-6 and TRBJ1-5; D might be TRBD1 (5 bases). The length of the CDR3 is 13 residues. V was trimmed by 2 bases and J by 5 bases, leaving 8 bases between them. Germline V CDR1 and CDR2: SGHDT, YYEEEE. The CDR3 nucleotides are TGTGCCAGCAGCTTACAAGGGGATCAGCCCCAGCATTTT. Protein: CASSLQGDQPQHF.

The rearrangement uses TRBV28 and TRBJ1-2; perhaps TRBD1 as D (5 bases). Germline CDR1 MDHEN, CDR2 SYDVKM. The CDR3 runs 12 residues. The germline V and J ends were trimmed by 1 base and 5 bases, with 5 bases remaining between them. As DNA, the CDR3 is TGTGCCAGCAGTTTATCAGGGTATGGCTACACCTTC. Its translation is CASSLSGYGYTF.

The genes are TRBV11-2 and TRBJ2-7; 10 nucleotides agree with TRBD2. The CDR3 sequence is 14 residues long. Germline V gene sequence: CDR1 SGHAT, CDR2 FQNNGV. J was trimmed by 4 bases and V by 3 bases; bases with no gene match: 3. In DNA form, the CDR3 reads TGTGCCAGCAGCTTTAGCGGGAGGAATTACGAGCAGTACTTC. Amino acids: CASSFSGRNYEQYF.

The rearrangement uses TRBV10-3 and TRBJ2-5; TRBD2 agrees at 11 bases. The germline V gene has CDR1 ENHRY and CDR2 SYGVKD. V lost 4 bases to trimming and J lost 2 bases; unmatched junction nucleotides: 9. The CDR3 is made up of 17 amino acids. The DNA for the CDR3 is TGTGCCATCAGTGTGCTAGCGGGAGGAGTGAGGCAAGAGACCCAGTACTTC. Its protein product is CAISVLAGGVRQETQYF.

This chain joins TRBV25-1 and TRBJ2-2; a possible D gene is TRBD2 (5 bases). Germline V gives CDR1 MGHDK, CDR2 SYGVNS. This CDR3 is built from 15 residues. V lost 2 bases to trimming and J lost 5 bases, with 12 bases between them. DNA of the CDR3: TGTGCCAGCAGTGAACCGGGGAGTAGAACCGGGGAGCTGTTTTTT. Protein sequence: CASSEPGSRTGELFF. Filled out from reference TRBV25-1 and TRBJ2-2, the complete variable domain reads EADIYQTPRYLVIGTGKKITLECSQTMGHDKMYWYQQDPGMELHLIHYSYGVNSTEKGDLSSESTVSRIRTEHFPLTLESARPSHTSQYLCASSEPGSRTGELFFGEGSRLTVL.

This CDR3 reads CASSPLGVLAGGYTGELFF. The DNA for the CDR3 is TGTGCCAGCAGCCCCCTTGGGGTACTAGCGGGAGGATACACCGGGGAGCTGTTTTTT. This chain uses TRBV7-2 with TRBJ2-2, with 12 bases identical to TRBD2. Trimming at V came to 5 bases and at J to 3 bases, leaving 13 bases not matched to a gene. The CDR3 runs 19 residues. The V gene's germline CDR1 is SGHTA and CDR2 FQGNSA.

The V and J genes are TRBV19 and TRBJ1-5; 8 positions agree with TRBD1. Germline V gene lookup returns CDR1 LNHDA and CDR2 SQIVND (reference sequence). This CDR3 spans 14 amino acids. Trimming at V came to 10 bases and at J to 7 bases, leaving 12 bases not matched to a gene. The CDR3 loop reads CATDSGGSLQPQHF. CDR3 nucleotides: TGTGCCACAGATTCAGGGGGCAGTTTACAGCCCCAGCATTTT.

Only a few counts were recorded for this clone. The V call is TRBV5-8, the J call TRBJ2-1, with D possibly being TRBD1 (5 bases). Trimming removed 10 bases from V and 2 bases from J, with 19 bases in between. The germline V gene has CDR1 SGHTS and CDR2 YDEGEE. The CDR3 extends over 15 amino acids. CDR3 coding DNA: TGTGCCGGACAAAATAGGATGTCTGCCTACAATGAGCAGTTCTTC. Protein product: CAGQNRMSAYNEQFF.

The V call is TRBV4-3, the J call TRBJ2-7; 11 bases are shared with TRBD1. Germline CDR1 is LGHNA and CDR2 is YSLEER. The CDR3 runs 15 residues. The trim removed 4 bases at V and 0 bases at J, leaving 2 bases unmatched. CDR3 protein: CASSRDRGSSYEQYF. CDR3 in DNA: TGCGCCAGCAGCCGGGACAGGGGGTCCTCCTACGAGCAGTACTTC.

The rearrangement uses TRBV5-6 and TRBJ2-7; 7 bases match TRBD2. Germline V lookup: CDR1 SGHDT, CDR2 YYEEEE. The CDR3 has 15 amino acids. V lost 0 bases and J lost 5; bases outside the gene matches: 8. This CDR3 reads CASSLVSAGANEQYF. CDR3 coding DNA: TGTGCCAGCAGCTTGGTATCTGCGGGAGCTAACGAGCAGTACTTC.

CDR3 nucleotide sequence: TGTGCCAGCAGCTTAGAGGGACAGGTAACTGAAGCTTTCTTT. This codes for CASSLEGQVTEAFF. The chain recombines TRBV7-9 with TRBJ1-1; 8 nucleotides match TRBD1. This CDR3 is 14 amino acids long. After removal of 1 base from V and 5 bases from J, the junction contained 3 bases not matched to a gene. CDR1 SEHNR and CDR2 FQNEAQ come from the germline V gene (reference sequence).

The chain has TRBV6-5 and TRBJ1-4; tentatively, D is TRBD1 (5 bases). Trimming took 6 bases from V and 12 from J, leaving 14 bases between them. The CDR3 covers 12 residues. Germline lookup yields CDR1 MNHEY and CDR2 SVGAGI. In nucleotides, the CDR3 is TGTGCCAGCAGAACAACCGGAGGGGAACTGTTTTTT. It codes for CASRTTGGELFF.

This clone was seen a single time. The V call is TRBV27, the J call TRBJ2-1; tentative D call: TRBD1 (6 bases). CDR3 length: 13 amino acids. V lost 2 bases, J lost 5 bases, and 7 bases lay in between. Germline CDR1 is MNHEY and CDR2 is SMNVEV (reference sequence). The CDR3 loop is CASSLRTDNEQFF. The CDR3, as DNA: TGTGCCAGCAGTTTACGGACAGACAATGAGCAGTTCTTC.

The chain links TRBV7-3 to TRBJ2-3, with D unresolved. CDR1 is SGHTA and CDR2 is FQGTGA in the germline V gene. Deletions cut 2 bases from V and 6 bases from J, with 12 bases between. The CDR3 sequence is 14 residues long. DNA for the CDR3: TGTGCCAGCAGCTTAGCCGGGTTTGATGATACGCAGTATTTT. Residues: CASSLAGFDDTQYF.

The V call is TRBV5-1, the J call TRBJ1-4, with D uncertain. V dropped 0 bases and J dropped 2 bases, with 8 bases sitting between them. This CDR3 spans 15 amino acids. Germline-derived CDR1 and CDR2 are SGHRS and YFSETQ. CDR3 sequence (DNA): TGCGCCAGCAGCTTGGCTCAGGCGACTAATGAAAAACTGTTTTTT. Protein product: CASSLAQATNEKLFF.

This sequence joins TRBV27 and TRBJ2-1; 9 positions agree with TRBD2. Germline V gene lookup returns CDR1 MNHEY and CDR2 SMNVEV (reference sequence). The CDR3 is 17 amino acids. After removal of 3 bases from V and 7 bases from J, the junction contained 13 bases not matched to a gene. The CDR3 DNA is TGTGCCAGCAGTTTTACCTACGGCGGGAGGGCCTTAAATGAGCAGTTCTTC. Its protein is CASSFTYGGRALNEQFF.

V and J are TRBV5-8 and TRBJ2-7; D is ambiguous. Germline-derived CDR1 and CDR2 are SGHTS and YDEGEE. Trimming took off 5 bases at V and 6 bases at J, with 15 bases between the two ends. The CDR3 totals 13 residues. CDR3 region: CASRSLWPSEQYF. In DNA form, the CDR3 reads TGTGCCAGCAGGTCTCTTTGGCCTTCCGAGCAGTACTTC.